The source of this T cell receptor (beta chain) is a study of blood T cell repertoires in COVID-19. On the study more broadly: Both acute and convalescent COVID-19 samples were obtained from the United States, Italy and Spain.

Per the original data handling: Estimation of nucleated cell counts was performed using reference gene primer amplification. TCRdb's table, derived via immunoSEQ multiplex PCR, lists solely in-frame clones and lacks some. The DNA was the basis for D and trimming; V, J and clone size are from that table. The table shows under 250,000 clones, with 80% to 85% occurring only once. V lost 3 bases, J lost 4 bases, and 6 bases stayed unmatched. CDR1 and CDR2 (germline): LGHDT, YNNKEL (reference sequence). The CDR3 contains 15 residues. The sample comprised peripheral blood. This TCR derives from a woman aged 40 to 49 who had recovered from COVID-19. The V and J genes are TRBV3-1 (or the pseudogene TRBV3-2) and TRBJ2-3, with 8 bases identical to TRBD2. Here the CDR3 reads CASSHSGGWADTQYF. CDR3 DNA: TGTGCCAGCAGCCACTCGGGGGGGTGGGCAGATACGCAGTATTTT.